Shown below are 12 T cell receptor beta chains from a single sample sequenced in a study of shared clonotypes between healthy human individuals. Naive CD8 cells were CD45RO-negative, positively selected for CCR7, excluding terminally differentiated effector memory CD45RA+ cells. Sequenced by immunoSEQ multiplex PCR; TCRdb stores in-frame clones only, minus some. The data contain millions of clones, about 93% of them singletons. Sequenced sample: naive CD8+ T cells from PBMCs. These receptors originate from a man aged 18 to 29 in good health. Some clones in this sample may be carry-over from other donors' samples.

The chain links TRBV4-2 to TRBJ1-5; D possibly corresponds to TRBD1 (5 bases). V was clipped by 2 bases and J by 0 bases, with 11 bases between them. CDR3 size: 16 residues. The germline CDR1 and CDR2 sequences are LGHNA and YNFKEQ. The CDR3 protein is CASSQNRINSNQPQHF. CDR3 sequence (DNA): TGTGCCAGCAGCCAAAACAGGATTAATAGCAATCAGCCCCAGCATTTT.

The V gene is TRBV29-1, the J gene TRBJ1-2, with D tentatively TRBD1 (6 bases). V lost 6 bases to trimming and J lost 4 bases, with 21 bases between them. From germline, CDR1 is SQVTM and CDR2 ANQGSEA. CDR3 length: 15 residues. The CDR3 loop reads CSVGGGLWPSYGYTF. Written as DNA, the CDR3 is TGCAGCGTAGGGGGGGGACTATGGCCTTCCTATGGCTACACCTTC.

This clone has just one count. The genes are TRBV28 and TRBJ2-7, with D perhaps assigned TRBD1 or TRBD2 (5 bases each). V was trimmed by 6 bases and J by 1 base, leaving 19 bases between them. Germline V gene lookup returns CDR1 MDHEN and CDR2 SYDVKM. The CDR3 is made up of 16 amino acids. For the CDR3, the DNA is TGTGCCAGCAGCCTCCCACTCCGGGACGAATCCTACGAGCAGTACTTC. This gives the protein CASSLPLRDESYEQYF.

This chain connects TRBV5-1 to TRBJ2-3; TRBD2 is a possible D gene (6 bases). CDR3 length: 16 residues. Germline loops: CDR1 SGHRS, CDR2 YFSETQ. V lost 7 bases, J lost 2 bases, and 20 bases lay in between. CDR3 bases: TGCGCCAGCCGCGGGGCTCCCCCATTTAACACAGATACGCAGTATTTT. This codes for CASRGAPPFNTDTQYF.

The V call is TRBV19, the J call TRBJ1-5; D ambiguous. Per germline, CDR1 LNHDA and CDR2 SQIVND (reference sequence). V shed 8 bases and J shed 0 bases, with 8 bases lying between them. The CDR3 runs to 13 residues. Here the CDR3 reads CASRSGSNQPQHF. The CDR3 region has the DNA TGTGCCAGTCGTTCAGGTAGCAATCAGCCCCAGCATTTT.

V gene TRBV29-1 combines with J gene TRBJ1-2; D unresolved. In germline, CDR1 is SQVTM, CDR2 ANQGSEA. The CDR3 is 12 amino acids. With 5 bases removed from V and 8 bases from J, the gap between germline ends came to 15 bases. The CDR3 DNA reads TGCAGCGTTACGGACGTGGAAGGAGGCTACACCTTC. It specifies CSVTDVEGGYTF.

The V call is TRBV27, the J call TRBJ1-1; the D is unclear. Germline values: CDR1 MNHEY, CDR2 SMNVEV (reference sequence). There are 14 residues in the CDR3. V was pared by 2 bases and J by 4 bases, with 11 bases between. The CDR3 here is CASSLQIRGTEAFF. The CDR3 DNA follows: TGTGCCAGCAGTTTACAAATCCGGGGCACTGAAGCTTTCTTT.

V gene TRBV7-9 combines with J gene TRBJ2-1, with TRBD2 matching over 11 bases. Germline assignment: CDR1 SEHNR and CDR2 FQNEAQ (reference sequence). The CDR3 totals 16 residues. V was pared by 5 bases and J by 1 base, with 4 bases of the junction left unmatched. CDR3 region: CASSDGTSGSYNEQFF. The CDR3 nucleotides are TGTGCCAGCAGCGACGGGACTAGCGGATCCTACAATGAGCAGTTCTTC.

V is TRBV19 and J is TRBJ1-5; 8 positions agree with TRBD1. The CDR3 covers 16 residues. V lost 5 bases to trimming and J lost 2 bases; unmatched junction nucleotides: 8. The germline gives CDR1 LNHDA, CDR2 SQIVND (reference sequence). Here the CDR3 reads CASSPDRGWGNQPQHF. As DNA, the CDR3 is TGTGCCAGTAGTCCTGACAGGGGCTGGGGCAATCAGCCCCAGCATTTT.

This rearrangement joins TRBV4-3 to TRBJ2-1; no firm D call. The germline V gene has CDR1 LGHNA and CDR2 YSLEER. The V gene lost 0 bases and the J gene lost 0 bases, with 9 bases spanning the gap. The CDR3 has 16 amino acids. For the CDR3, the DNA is TGCGCCAGCAGCCAAGAGCTGCCGTACTCCTACAATGAGCAGTTCTTC. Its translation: CASSQELPYSYNEQFF.

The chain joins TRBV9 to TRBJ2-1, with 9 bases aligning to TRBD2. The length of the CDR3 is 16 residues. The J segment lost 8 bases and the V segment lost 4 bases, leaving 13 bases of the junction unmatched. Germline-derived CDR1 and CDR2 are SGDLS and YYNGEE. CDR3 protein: CASSTWGASGIYEQFF. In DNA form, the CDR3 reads TGTGCCAGCAGCACCTGGGGGGCTAGCGGGATTTATGAGCAGTTCTTC.

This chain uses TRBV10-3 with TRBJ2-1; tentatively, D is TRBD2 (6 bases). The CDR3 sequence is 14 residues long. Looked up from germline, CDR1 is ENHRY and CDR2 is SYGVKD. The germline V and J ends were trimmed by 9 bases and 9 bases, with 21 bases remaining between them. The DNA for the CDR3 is TGTGCCATTTCAAGTGTAGGGGAGGAAGGTGAGCAGTTCTTC. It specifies CAISSVGEEGEQFF.